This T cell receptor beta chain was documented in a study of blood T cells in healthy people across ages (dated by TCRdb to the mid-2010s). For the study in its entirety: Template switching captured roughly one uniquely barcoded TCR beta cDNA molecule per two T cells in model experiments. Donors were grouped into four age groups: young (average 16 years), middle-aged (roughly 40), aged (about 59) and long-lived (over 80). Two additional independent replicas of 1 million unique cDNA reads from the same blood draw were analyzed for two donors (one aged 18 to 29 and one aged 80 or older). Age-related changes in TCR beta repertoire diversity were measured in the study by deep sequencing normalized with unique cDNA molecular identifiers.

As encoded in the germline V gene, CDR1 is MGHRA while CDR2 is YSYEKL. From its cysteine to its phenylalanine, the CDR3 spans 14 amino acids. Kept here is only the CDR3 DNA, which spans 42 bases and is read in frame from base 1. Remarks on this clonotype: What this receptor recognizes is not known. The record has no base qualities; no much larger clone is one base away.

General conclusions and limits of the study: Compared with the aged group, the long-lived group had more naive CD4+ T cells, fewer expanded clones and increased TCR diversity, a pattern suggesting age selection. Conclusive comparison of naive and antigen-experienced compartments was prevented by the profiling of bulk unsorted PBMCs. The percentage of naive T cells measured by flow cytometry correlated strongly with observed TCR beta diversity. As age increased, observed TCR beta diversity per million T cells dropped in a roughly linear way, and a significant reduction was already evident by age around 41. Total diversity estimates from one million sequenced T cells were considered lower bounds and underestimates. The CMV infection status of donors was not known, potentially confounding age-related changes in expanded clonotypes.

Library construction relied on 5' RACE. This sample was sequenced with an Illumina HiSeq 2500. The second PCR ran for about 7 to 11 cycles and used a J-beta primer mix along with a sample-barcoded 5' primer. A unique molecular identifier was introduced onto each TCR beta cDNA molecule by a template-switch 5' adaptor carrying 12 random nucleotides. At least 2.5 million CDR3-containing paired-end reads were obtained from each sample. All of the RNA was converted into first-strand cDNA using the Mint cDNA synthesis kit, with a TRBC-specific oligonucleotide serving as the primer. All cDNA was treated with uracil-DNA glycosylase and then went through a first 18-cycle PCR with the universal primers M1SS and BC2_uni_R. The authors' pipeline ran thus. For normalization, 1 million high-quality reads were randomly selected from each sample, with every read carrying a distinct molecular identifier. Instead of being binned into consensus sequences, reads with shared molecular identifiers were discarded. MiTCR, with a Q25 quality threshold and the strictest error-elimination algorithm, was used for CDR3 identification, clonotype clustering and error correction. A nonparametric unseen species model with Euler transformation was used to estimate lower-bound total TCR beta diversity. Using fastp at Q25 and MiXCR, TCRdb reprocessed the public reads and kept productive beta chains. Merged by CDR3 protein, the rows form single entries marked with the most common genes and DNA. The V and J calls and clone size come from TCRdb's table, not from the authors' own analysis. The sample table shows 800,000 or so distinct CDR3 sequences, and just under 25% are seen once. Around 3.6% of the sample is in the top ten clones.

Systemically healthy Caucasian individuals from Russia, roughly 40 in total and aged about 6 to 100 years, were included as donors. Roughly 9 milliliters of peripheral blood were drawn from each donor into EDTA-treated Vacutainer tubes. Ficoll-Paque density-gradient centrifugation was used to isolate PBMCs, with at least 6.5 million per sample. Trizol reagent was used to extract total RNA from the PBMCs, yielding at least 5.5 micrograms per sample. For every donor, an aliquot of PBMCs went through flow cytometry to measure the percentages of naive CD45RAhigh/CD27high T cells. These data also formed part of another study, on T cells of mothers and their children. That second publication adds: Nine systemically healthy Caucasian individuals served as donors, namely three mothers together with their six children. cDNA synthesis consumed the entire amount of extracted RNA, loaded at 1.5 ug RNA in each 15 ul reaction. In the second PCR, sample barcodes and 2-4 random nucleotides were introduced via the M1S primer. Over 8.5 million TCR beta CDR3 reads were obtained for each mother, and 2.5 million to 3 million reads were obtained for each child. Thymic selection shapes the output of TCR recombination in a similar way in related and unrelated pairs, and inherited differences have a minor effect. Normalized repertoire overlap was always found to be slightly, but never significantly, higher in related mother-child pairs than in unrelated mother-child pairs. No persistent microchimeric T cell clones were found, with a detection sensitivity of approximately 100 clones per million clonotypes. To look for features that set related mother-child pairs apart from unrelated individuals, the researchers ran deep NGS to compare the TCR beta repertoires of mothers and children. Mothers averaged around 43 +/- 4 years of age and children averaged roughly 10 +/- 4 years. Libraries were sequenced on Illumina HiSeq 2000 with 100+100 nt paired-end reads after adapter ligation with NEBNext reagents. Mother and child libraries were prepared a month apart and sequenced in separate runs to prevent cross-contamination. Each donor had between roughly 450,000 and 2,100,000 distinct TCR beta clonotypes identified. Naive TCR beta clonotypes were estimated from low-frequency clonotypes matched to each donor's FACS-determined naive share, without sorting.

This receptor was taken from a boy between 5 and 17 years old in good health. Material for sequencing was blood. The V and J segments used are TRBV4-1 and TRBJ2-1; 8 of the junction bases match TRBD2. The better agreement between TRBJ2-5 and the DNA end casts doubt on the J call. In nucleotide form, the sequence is TGCGCCAGCAGCCGAACGGAGCGGGAGGAGACCCAGTACTTC. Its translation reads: CASSRTEREETQYF.